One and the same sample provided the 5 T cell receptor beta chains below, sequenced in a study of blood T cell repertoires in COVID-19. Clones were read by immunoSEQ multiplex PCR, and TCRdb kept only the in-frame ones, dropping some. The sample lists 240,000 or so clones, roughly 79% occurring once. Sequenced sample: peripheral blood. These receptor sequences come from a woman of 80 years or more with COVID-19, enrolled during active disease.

The CDR3: CASGFRRGGADTQYF. The CDR3 DNA sequence: TGTGCTAGTGGTTTCAGGCGGGGGGGCGCAGATACGCAGTATTTT. This rearrangement joins TRBV12-5 to TRBJ2-3, with 9 bases identical to TRBD2. CDR3 length: 15 amino acids. Germline V gene sequence: CDR1 LGHNT, CDR2 FRNRAP. With 3 bases clipped from V and 4 bases from J, the junction kept 5 bases outside the gene matches. The variable domain in full, with the rest retrieved from reference TRBV12-5 and TRBJ2-3, is DARVTQTPRHKVTEMGQEVTMRCQPILGHNTVFWYRQTMMQGLELLAYFRNRAPLDDSGMPKDRFSAEMPDATLATLKIQPSEPRDSAVYFCASGFRRGGADTQYFGPGTRLTVL.

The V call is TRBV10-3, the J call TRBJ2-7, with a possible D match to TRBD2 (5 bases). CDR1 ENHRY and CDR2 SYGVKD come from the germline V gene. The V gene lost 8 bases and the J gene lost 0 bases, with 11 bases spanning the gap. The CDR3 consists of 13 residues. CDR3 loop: CAIQRAGSYEQYF. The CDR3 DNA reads TGTGCCATCCAGAGGGCAGGCTCCTACGAGCAGTACTTC.

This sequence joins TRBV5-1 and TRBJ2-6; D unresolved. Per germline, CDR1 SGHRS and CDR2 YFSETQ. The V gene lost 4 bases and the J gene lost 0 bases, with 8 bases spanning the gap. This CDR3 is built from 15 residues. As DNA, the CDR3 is TGCGCCAGCAGCCCGCTACTCTCTGGGGCCAACGTCCTGACTTTC. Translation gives CASSPLLSGANVLTF. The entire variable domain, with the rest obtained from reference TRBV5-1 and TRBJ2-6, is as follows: KAGVTQTPRYLIKTRGQQVTLSCSPISGHRSVSWYQQTPGQGLQFLFEYFSETQRNKGNFPGRFSGRQFSNSRSEMNVSTLELGDSALYLCASSPLLSGANVLTFGAGSRLTVL.

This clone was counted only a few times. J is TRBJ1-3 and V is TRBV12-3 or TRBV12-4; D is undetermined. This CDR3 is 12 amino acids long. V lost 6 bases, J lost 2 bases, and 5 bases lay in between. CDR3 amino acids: CASSGAGNTIYF. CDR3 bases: TGTGCCAGCAGCGGGGCTGGAAACACCATATATTTT.

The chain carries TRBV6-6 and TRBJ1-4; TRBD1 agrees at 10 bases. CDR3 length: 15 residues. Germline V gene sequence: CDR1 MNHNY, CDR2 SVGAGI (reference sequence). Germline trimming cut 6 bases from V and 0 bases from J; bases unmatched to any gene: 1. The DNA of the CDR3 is TGTGCCAGCAGAGGACAGGGGGCAACTAATGAAAAACTGTTTTTT. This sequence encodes CASRGQGATNEKLFF.